This TCR beta chain stems from a study of CD8 T cells in ankylosing spondylitis. TCR beta libraries were made by quantitative 5'-RACE with molecular barcodes. TCRdb re-called the 5' RACE reads through MiXCR, storing one row per CDR3 protein. The data show 700,000 to 1,000,000 distinct CDR3 sequences, about an eighth seen once. Study observations and caveats: Several of the motif variants were reported before in synovial fluid and blood from reactive arthritis. Characteristic of ankylosing spondylitis blood, it appeared, was a TCR beta motif comprising about eight highly homologous variants. Reportedly, matched ankylosing spondylitis synovial fluid was significantly enriched for disease-linked clones.

This clonotype was counted between two and nine times. Its target is not known. This TCR derives from a male donor with ankylosing spondylitis. Sequenced sample: blood, either unsorted or a sorted T cell fraction (not recorded which).

CDR3 residues: CASGQGSYEQYF. In DNA, the CDR3 is TGTGCCAGCGGACAGGGCTCCTACGAGCAGTACTTC. The J gene is TRBJ2-7, the V gene TRBV7-9, with 8 bases that match TRBD1. J gave up 0 bases and V 8 bases, and 0 bases lay outside the gene matches. There are 12 residues in the CDR3. Germline loops: CDR1 SEHNR, CDR2 FQNEAQ (reference sequence). The whole variable domain, filled in from reference TRBV7-9 and TRBJ2-7, reads DTGVSQNPRHKITKRGQNVTFRCDPISEHNRLYWYRQTLGQGPEFLTYFQNEAQLEKSRLLSDRFSAERPKGSFSTLEIQRTEQGDSAMYLCASGQGSYEQYFGPGTRLTVT.